This TCR beta chain was recovered during a study of T cells in Graves' hyperthyroidism and ophthalmopathy. V lost 8 bases and J lost 4; bases outside the gene matches: 7. CDR3 length: 13 amino acids. Germline CDR1 is SQVTM and CDR2 is ANQGSEA. A NOSPECS grade of at least 4, a Clinical Activity Score of at least 3 and duration under 3 months were recorded in ophthalmopathy patients. Every diagnosis used clinical symptoms, serum thyroxine and TRAb, thyroid ultrasound and orbital computed tomography. Amplification of TCR beta CDR3 regions was performed using RNA transcripts as template. TCR CDR3 underwent first-round RT-PCR with the HTBI primer set. TCRdb reanalysed the multiplex PCR reads using MiXCR and keeps one entry per CDR3 protein. The table has about 640,000 distinct CDR3 sequences, less than 25% seen once.

This chain uses TRBV29-1 with TRBJ2-2, with 7 bases identical to TRBD1. The sample was blood. This sequence was found in a man aged 25-45 years with Graves' ophthalmopathy. The CDR3, as DNA: TGCAGCACGATGACAGGGACCACCGGGGAGCTGTTTTTT. Protein: CSTMTGTTGELFF.